The 15 T cell receptor beta chains below come from one sample, sequenced in a study of post-analysis software for immune sequencing data. Study-level points and caveats: Patients used four to six TRBV segments, including TRBV5-6, TRBV5-1 and TRBV20-1, more often than controls.

Their antigens are not known. Every TCR beta cDNA library bore unique molecular identifiers. MiXCR was run by TCRdb on the PCR reads, yielding one entry per CDR3 protein. The sample records about 770,000 distinct CDR3 sequences, about 43% being singletons. The sample comprised blood. These receptors were collected from a girl aged 10-17 years with multiple sclerosis.

This clonotype has only a few counts. The chain employs TRBV5-1 and TRBJ2-5, with D possibly TRBD1 on 6 matching bases. This CDR3 region has 15 residues. CDR1 and CDR2 from the germline V gene are SGHRS and YFSETQ. V lost 0 bases to trimming and J lost 5 bases, with 14 bases between them. The CDR3 region has the DNA TGCGCCAGCAGCTTGGAGGCAGGGGTGTACGAGACCCAGTACTTC. This translates into CASSLEAGVYETQYF.

J is TRBJ2-3 and V is TRBV29-1, with 11 bases aligning to TRBD2. Looked up from germline, CDR1 is SQVTM and CDR2 is ANQGSEA. J was trimmed by 3 bases and V by 4 bases; bases with no gene match: 9. The CDR3 loop spans 16 amino acids. CDR3 protein: CSVGISSGGTTDTQYF. In DNA form, the CDR3 reads TGCAGCGTTGGTATCTCTAGCGGGGGGACTACAGATACGCAGTATTTT.

A few counts support this clonotype. The gene calls are TRBV7-9 and TRBJ2-4, with a tentative D call TRBD2 (6 bases). V dropped 3 bases and J dropped 0 bases, with 15 bases sitting between them. Germline assignment: CDR1 SEHNR and CDR2 FQNEAQ (reference sequence). The length of the CDR3 is 17 residues. CDR3 nucleotides: TGTGCCAGCAGCTTGAGAGGTGGCGGGATAGCCAAAAACATTCAGTACTTC. This encodes CASSLRGGGIAKNIQYF.

The chain links TRBV20-1 to TRBJ1-2; TRBD1 agrees at 8 bases. V was clipped by 3 bases and J by 8 bases; unmatched bases: 8. The CDR3 spans 13 residues. Germline values: CDR1 DFQATT, CDR2 SNEGSKA (reference sequence). The CDR3 is CSARGQGAKGYTF. In nucleotides, the CDR3 is TGCAGTGCTAGGGGGCAGGGGGCGAAGGGCTACACCTTC.

This clonotype has more than one count but fewer than ten. The chain uses TRBV3-1 and TRBJ2-7; D is undetermined. The germline CDR1 and CDR2 sequences are LGHDT and YNNKEL (reference sequence). This CDR3 comprises 13 residues. Trimming cost V 0 bases and J 3 bases, with 6 bases left between them. CDR3 nucleotide sequence: TGTGCCAGCAGCCAAGACGGCTTCTACGAGCAGTACTTC. Amino acids: CASSQDGFYEQYF.

Note on this clonotype: An end of the junction differs from the germline gene, which may be a read error. This sequence joins TRBV27 and TRBJ1-6; the D is unclear. This CDR3 comprises 15 residues. Germline CDR1 and CDR2: MNHEY and SMNVEV (reference sequence). The CDR3 region has the DNA TGTACCAGCAGTTTATGGGCAGCTCCTAATTCACCCCTCCACTTT. It specifies CTSSLWAAPNSPLHF.

This clonotype was observed a few times. This sequence joins TRBV7-2 and TRBJ2-3; no reliable D call. This CDR3 spans 16 amino acids. The germline CDR1 and CDR2 sequences are SGHTA and FQGNSA. V was trimmed by 2 bases and J by 0 bases, leaving 12 bases between them. CDR3 sequence (DNA): TGTGCCAGCAGCTTAAGTTTAGCCTGGAGCACAGATACGCAGTATTTT. Protein sequence: CASSLSLAWSTDTQYF.

V and J are TRBV20-1 and TRBJ2-4; D gene uncertain. The length of the CDR3 is 15 residues. The germline V gene encodes CDR1 DFQATT and CDR2 SNEGSKA (reference sequence). Trimming removed 0 bases from V and 7 bases from J, with 16 bases in between. The DNA of the CDR3 is TGCAGTGCTAGAGATCCGTCCAGTTTAATTAACATTCAGTACTTC. It codes for CSARDPSSLINIQYF.

The chain uses TRBV29-1 and TRBJ2-1; D ambiguous. The CDR3 is 12 amino acids. The V end was cut by 7 bases, the J end by 8 bases, with 15 bases between. Germline CDR1 and CDR2: SQVTM and ANQGSEA. CDR3 DNA sequence: TGCAGCGCCGAGGAGCATCCGTATGAGCAGTTCTTC. Amino acids: CSAEEHPYEQFF.

DNA of the CDR3: TGTGCCGGTAGTTACGGGCAGGGTCTCTACGAGCAGTACTTC. As protein: CAGSYGQGLYEQYF. The genes are TRBV6-5 and TRBJ2-7; D is possibly TRBD1 (5 bases). The length of the CDR3 is 14 residues. Germline values: CDR1 MNHEY, CDR2 SVGAGI. Trimming stripped 11 bases from V and 3 bases from J, with 20 bases between.

The chain recombines TRBV29-1 with TRBJ1-2; 7 nucleotides agree with TRBD1. Germline CDR1 reads SQVTM; CDR2 reads ANQGSEA. The V gene end was trimmed by 3 bases and the J gene end by 8 bases; junction bases not matched to a gene: 6. The CDR3 length is 12 residues. CDR3 DNA: TGCAGCGTTGAGGTACAGGGGTCGGGCTACACCTTC. Amino acid sequence: CSVEVQGSGYTF.

This chain uses TRBV7-2 with TRBJ2-7; D remains unclear. V was cut by 0 bases and J by 2 bases, with 8 bases left in between. The CDR3 extends over 14 amino acids. Germline values: CDR1 SGHTA, CDR2 FQGNSA. The CDR3 DNA reads as TGTGCCAGCAGCTTAGCGCGCCAGGCCTACGAGCAGTACTTC. Protein product: CASSLARQAYEQYF.

Concerning this clonotype itself: At one boundary the junction diverges from the germline segment, which might be a read error. CDR3 DNA: TGTGCCAGCAGTGTAGGGTTGACAGGGGAGGCCTACGAGCAGTACTTC. Translating it yields CASSVGLTGEAYEQYF. The chain recombines TRBV9 with TRBJ2-7; 8 bases are shared with TRBD1. The CDR3 is 16 amino acids. Germline loops: CDR1 SGDLS, CDR2 YYNGEE.

The V and J genes are TRBV6-5 and TRBJ1-5; 7 positions match TRBD1. The germline V gene has CDR1 MNHEY and CDR2 SVGAGI. Trimming at V came to 5 bases and at J to 0 bases, leaving 7 bases not matched to a gene. CDR3 length equals 16 residues. The DNA of the CDR3 is TGTGCCAGCAGTACCACAGGGGACCATAGCAATCAGCCCCAGCATTTT. It encodes CASSTTGDHSNQPQHF.

This clonotype was picked up many times. This chain links TRBV10-3 with TRBJ2-5, with D perhaps TRBD1 (5 bases). From germline, CDR1 is ENHRY and CDR2 SYGVKD. This CDR3 contains 15 residues. The germline V and J ends were trimmed by 6 bases and 4 bases, with 18 bases remaining between them. The CDR3 loop reads CAISGVMGQGETQYF. DNA of the CDR3: TGTGCCATCAGCGGCGTGATGGGGCAAGGAGAGACCCAGTACTTC.